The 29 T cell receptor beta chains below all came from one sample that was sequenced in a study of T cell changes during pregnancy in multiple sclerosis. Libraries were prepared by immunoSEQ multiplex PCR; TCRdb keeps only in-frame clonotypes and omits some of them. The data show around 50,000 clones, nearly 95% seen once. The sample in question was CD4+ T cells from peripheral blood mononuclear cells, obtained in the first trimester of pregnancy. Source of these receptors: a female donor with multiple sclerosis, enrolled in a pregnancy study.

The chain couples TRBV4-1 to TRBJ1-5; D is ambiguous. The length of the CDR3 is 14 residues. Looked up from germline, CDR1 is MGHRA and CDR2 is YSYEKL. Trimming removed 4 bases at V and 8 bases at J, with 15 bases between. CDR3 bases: TGCGCCAGCAGCCCTATCTTCGGCAGCGAGCCCCAGCATTTT. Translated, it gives CASSPIFGSEPQHF.

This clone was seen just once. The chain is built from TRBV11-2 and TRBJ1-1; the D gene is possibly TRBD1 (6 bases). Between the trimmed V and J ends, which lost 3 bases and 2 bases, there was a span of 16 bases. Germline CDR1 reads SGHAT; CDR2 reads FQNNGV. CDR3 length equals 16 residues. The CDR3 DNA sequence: TGTGCCAGCAGCTTCCGACCGGGGGGCCTAAACACTGAAGCTTTCTTT. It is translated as CASSFRPGGLNTEAFF.

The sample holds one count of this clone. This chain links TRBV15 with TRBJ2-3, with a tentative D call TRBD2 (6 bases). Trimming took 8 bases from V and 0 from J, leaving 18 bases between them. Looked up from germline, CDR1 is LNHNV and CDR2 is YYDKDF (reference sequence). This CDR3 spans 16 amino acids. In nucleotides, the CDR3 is TGTGCCACCCGGGACCCGCGTGGGGGGAGCACAGATACGCAGTATTTT. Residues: CATRDPRGGSTDTQYF.

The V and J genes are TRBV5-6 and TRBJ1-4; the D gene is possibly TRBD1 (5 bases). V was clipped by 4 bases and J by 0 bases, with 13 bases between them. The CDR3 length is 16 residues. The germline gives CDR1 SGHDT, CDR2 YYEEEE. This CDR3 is CASSVTWGATNEKLFF. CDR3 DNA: TGTGCCAGCAGCGTCACGTGGGGGGCAACTAATGAAAAACTGTTTTTT.

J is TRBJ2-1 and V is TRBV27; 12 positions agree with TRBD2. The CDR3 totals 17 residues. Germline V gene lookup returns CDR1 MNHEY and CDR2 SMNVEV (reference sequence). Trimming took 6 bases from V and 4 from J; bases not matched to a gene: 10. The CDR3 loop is CASSLLWTSGAYNEQFF. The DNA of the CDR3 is TGTGCCAGCAGCTTACTGTGGACTAGCGGGGCGTACAATGAGCAGTTCTTC.

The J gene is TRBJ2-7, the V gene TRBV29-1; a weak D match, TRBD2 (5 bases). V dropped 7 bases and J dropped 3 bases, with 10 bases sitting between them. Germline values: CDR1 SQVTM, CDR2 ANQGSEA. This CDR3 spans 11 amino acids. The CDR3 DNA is TGCAGCGGAGGGCATGGCTACGAGCAGTACTTC. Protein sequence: CSGGHGYEQYF.

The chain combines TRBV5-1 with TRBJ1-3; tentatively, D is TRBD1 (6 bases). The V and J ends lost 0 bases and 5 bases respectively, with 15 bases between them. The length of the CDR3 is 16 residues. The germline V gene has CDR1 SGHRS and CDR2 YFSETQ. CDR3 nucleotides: TGCGCCAGCAGCTTGGAGGCAGGGGATAGGCGAAACACCATATATTTT. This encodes CASSLEAGDRRNTIYF.

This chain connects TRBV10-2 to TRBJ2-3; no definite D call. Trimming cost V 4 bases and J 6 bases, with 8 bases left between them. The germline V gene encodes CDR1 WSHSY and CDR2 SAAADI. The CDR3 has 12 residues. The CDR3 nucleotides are TGCGCCAGCAGTGTTACAGTGGATACGCAGTATTTT. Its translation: CASSVTVDTQYF.

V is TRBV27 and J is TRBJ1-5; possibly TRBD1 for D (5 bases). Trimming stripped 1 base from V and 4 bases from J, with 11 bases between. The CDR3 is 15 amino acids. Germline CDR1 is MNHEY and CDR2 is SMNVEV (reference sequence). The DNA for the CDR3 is TGTGCCAGCAGTTTATTGGCTGGGGGGAATCAGCCCCAGCATTTT. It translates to CASSLLAGGNQPQHF.

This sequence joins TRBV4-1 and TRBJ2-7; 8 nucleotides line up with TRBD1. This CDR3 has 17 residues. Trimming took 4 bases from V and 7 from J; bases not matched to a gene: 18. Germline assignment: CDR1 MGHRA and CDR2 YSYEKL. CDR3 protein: CASSPSPLDRGTKEQYF. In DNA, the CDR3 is TGCGCCAGCAGCCCCTCACCATTAGACAGGGGAACTAAGGAGCAGTACTTC.

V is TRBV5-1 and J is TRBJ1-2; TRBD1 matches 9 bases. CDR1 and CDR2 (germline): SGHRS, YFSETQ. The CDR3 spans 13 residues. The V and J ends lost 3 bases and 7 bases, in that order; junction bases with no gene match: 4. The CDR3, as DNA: TGCGCCAGCAGCTGGGGACAGGGACCTGGCTACACCTTC. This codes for CASSWGQGPGYTF.

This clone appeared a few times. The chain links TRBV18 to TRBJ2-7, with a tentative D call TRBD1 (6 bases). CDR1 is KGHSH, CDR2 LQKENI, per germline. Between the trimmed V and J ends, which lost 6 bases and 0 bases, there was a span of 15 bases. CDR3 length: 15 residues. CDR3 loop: CASSQGGPSSYEQYF. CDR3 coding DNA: TGTGCCAGCTCGCAAGGGGGACCTTCCTCCTACGAGCAGTACTTC.

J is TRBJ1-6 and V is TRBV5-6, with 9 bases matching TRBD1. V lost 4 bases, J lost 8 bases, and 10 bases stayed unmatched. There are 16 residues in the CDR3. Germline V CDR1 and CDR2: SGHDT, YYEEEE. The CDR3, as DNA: TGTGCCAGCAGCAGGGGGCCGGGACAGGGCTATTCACCCCTCCACTTT. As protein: CASSRGPGQGYSPLHF.

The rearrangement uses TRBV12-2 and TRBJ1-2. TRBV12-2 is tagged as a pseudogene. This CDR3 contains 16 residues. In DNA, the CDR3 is TGTGCAAGTCGCTTAGTGCGGGCGTGGATGGTTCGTGGCTACACCTTC. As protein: CASRLVRAWMVRGYTF.

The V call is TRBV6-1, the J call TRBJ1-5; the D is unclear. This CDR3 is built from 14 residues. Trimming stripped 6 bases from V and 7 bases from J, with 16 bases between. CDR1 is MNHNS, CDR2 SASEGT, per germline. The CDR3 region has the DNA TGTGCCAGCAGGGGAGTAGGGATTGGACAGCCCCAGCATTTT. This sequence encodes CASRGVGIGQPQHF.

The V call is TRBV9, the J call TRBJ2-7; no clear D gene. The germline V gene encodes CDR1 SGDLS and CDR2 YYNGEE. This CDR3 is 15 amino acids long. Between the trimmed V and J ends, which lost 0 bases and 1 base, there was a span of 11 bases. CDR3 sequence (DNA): TGTGCCAGCAGCGTAGCTACAGACCCGTCCTACGAGCAGTACTTC. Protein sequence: CASSVATDPSYEQYF.

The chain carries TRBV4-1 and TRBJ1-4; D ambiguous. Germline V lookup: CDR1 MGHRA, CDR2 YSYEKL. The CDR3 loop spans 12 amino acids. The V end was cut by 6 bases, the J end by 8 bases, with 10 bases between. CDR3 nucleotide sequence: TGCGCCAGCAGACACTACACGGAAAAACTGTTTTTT. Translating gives CASRHYTEKLFF.

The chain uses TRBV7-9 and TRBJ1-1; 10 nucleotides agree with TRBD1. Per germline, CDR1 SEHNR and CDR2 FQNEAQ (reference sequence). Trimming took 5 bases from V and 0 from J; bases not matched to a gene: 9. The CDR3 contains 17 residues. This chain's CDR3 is CASSPGTGAALNTEAFF. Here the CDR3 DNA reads TGTGCCAGCAGCCCTGGGACAGGGGCGGCCCTGAACACTGAAGCTTTCTTT.

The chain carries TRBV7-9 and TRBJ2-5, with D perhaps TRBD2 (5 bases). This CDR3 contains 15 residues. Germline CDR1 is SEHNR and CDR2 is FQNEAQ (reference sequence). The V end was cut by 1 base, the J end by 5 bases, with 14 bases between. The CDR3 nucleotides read TGTGCCAGCAGCTTAGATCCGGGAATGAAGGAGACCCAGTACTTC. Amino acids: CASSLDPGMKETQYF.

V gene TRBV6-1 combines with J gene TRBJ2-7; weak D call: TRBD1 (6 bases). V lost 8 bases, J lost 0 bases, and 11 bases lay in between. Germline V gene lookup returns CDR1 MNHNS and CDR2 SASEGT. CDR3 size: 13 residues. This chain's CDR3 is CASQRTDSYEQYF. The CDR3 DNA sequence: TGTGCCAGCCAGAGGACAGACTCCTACGAGCAGTACTTC.

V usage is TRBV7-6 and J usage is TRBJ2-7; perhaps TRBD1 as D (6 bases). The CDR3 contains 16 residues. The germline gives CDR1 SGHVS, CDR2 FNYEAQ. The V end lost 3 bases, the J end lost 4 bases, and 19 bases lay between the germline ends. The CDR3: CASSLAITGLGYEQYF. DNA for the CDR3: TGTGCCAGCAGCTTGGCCATTACAGGGTTGGGGTACGAGCAGTACTTC.

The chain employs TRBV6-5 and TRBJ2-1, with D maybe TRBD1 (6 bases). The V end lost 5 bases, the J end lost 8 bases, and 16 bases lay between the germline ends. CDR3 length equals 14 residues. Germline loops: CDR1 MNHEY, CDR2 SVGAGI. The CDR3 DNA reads TGTGCCAGCAGTCCAGATACAGGGTTCGATGAGCAGTTCTTC. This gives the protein CASSPDTGFDEQFF.

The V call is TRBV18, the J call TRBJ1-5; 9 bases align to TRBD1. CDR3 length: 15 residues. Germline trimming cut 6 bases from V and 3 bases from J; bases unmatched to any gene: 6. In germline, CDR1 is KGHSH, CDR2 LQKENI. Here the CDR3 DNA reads TGTGCCAGCTCCCAACAGGGGGCGGTCAATCAGCCCCAGCATTTT. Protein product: CASSQQGAVNQPQHF.

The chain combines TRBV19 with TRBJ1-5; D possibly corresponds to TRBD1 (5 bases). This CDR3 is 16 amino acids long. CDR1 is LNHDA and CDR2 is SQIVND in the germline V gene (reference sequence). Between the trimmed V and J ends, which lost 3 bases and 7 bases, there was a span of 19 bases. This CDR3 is CASSIQLQGGGQPQHF. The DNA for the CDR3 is TGTGCCAGTAGTATTCAGCTTCAGGGAGGTGGACAGCCCCAGCATTTT.

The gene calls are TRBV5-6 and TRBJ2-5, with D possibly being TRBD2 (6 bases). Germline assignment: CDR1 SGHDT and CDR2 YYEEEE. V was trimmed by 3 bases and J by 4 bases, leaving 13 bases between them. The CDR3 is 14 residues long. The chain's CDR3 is CASSWDFGGETQYF. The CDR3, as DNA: TGTGCCAGCAGCTGGGACTTCGGGGGAGAGACCCAGTACTTC.

The CDR3 loop is CASSSGDRGMQYQETQYF. The DNA for the CDR3 is TGTGCCAGCAGCTCCGGGGACAGGGGAATGCAGTACCAAGAGACCCAGTACTTC. The V gene is TRBV11-2, the J gene TRBJ2-5; the match to TRBD1 covers 10 bases. V lost 4 bases, J lost 0 bases, and 11 bases stayed unmatched. The germline CDR1 and CDR2 sequences are SGHAT and FQNNGV. The CDR3 sequence is 18 residues long.

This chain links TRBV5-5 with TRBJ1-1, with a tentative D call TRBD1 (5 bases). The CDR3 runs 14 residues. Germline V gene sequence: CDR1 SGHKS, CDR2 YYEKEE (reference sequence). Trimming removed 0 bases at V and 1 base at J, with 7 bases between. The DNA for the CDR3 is TGTGCCAGCAGCTTGGCGGGGGGGAACACTGAAGCTTTCTTT. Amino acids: CASSLAGGNTEAFF.

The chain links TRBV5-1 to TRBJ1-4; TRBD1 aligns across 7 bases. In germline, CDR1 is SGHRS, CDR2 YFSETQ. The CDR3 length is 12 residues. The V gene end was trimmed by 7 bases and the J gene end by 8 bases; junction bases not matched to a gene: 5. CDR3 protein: CASRQGGEKLFF. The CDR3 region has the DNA TGCGCCAGCCGGCAGGGGGGAGAAAAACTGTTTTTT.

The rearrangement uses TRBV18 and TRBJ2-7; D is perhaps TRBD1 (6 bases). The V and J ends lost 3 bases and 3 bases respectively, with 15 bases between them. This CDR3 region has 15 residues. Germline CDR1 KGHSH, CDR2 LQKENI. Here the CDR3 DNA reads TGTGCCAGCTCACCCCTGGACAGACCACGCTACGAGCAGTACTTC. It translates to CASSPLDRPRYEQYF.